This TCR beta chain was captured by sequencing in a study of Ad26.COV2.S vaccination and SARS-CoV-2 variants. CDR3 length: 13 amino acids. The germline gives CDR1 LGHDT, CDR2 YNNKEL (reference sequence). The ends lost 4 bases at V and 5 bases at J; junction bases unmatched: 1. TCRdb's table, derived via immunoSEQ multiplex PCR, lists solely in-frame clones and lacks some. The sample holds hundreds of thousands of clones, 92% seen once. The TCR originated in a human donor who had recovered from COVID-19. Here the sequenced sample was peripheral blood, taken after recovery from COVID-19. This rearrangement joins TRBV3-1 (or the pseudogene TRBV3-2) to TRBJ2-1, with TRBD2 matching 8 bases. The CDR3 region is CASSLLADNEQFF. CDR3 nucleotides: TGTGCCAGCAGCCTACTAGCGGACAATGAGCAGTTCTTC.